The clone carrying this T cell receptor beta chain showed up just a few times. The sample is drawn from a study of T-cell reconstitution after alpha-beta-depleted transplantation in children. Molecular barcoding with unique molecular identifiers was used for the TCRbeta library. TCRdb analysed the PCR reads with MiXCR anew, one entry per CDR3 protein. Seen here are 400,000 to 500,000 distinct CDR3 sequences, roughly 11% observed once, and the top ten hold approximately 5%. Germline V gene data show CDR1 as SGDLS and CDR2 as YYNGEE. The CDR3 spans 14 residues. The V end lost 2 bases, the J end lost 0 bases, and 5 bases lay between the germline ends.

The chain has TRBV9 and TRBJ2-2; no clear D gene. The specimen comprised PBMCs from the stem cell graft donor, sampled from the stem cell graft. This TCR derives from a human donor who donated a stem cell graft to a child with acute myeloid leukemia. The chain's CDR3 is CASSVQTNTGELFF. CDR3 nucleotide sequence: TGTGCCAGCAGCGTTCAGACGAACACCGGGGAGCTGTTTTTT.